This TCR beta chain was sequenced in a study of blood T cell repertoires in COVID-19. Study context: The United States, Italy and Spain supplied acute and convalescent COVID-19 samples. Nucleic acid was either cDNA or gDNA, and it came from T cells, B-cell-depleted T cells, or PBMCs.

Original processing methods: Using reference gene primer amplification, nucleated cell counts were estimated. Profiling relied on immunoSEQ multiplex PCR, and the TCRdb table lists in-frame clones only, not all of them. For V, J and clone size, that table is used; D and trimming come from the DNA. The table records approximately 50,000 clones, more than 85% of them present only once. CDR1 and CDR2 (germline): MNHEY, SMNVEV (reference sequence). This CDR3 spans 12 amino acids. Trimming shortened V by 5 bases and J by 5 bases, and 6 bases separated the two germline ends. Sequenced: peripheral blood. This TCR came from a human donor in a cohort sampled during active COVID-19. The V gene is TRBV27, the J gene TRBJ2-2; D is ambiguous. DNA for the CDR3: TGTGCCAGCAGTACAATTACCGGGGAGCTGTTTTTT. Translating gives CASSTITGELFF.